These 10 T cell receptor beta chains share one sample of origin, sequenced in a study of blood T cell repertoires in COVID-19. Clones were sequenced by immunoSEQ multiplex PCR, and TCRdb holds only the in-frame ones, with some missing. The top ten hold 13% of the sample, which has tens of thousands of clones, more than 80% seen once. The sequencing sample was made of peripheral blood. The origin of the receptors is a man aged 45-65 years with COVID-19, enrolled during active disease.

This chain uses TRBV5-5 with TRBJ1-1; D perhaps matches TRBD1 (6 bases). Trimming left V 2 bases short and J 1 base short, with 12 bases between. CDR3 length: 15 residues. CDR1 and CDR2 (germline): SGHKS, YYEKEE (reference sequence). The CDR3 sequence: CASSFQGLGNTEAFF. CDR3 bases: TGTGCCAGCAGCTTTCAGGGGTTGGGGAACACTGAAGCTTTCTTT.

The rearrangement joins TRBV6-5 to TRBJ2-1; a weak D match, TRBD2 (6 bases). V shed 11 bases and J shed 2 bases, with 13 bases lying between them. The germline gives CDR1 MNHEY, CDR2 SVGAGI. The CDR3 runs to 13 residues. The CDR3 region is CAVARGTYNEQFF. The CDR3 nucleotides are TGTGCCGTCGCCCGGGGGACCTACAATGAGCAGTTCTTC.

V gene TRBV7-3 combines with J gene TRBJ2-1; no clear D. The CDR3 contains 15 residues. V gave up 2 bases and J gave up 8 bases, with 16 bases separating them. Germline V gene sequence: CDR1 SGHTA, CDR2 FQGTGA. The CDR3 sequence: CASSLDSYTIDEQFF. CDR3 in DNA: TGTGCCAGCAGCTTAGACTCATATACCATCGATGAGCAGTTCTTC.

In its sample, this clone was seen a few times. The chain recombines TRBV5-4 with TRBJ2-3, with TRBD2 matching over 7 bases. The CDR3 is 14 residues long. In germline, CDR1 is SGHNT, CDR2 YYREEE (reference sequence). V shed 3 bases and J 5 bases; nucleotides not matched to a gene: 6. The CDR3 sequence: CASSSLGEGDTQYF. The CDR3, as DNA: TGTGCCAGCAGCTCTTTAGGGGAGGGAGATACGCAGTATTTT.

V usage is TRBV10-3 and J usage is TRBJ1-6, with a possible D match to TRBD1 (5 bases). The CDR3 extends over 14 amino acids. Germline CDR1 ENHRY, CDR2 SYGVKD. V was trimmed by 6 bases and J by 7 bases, leaving 13 bases between them. The CDR3 region has the DNA TGTGCCATCAGCCAGACAGAAATAAATTCACCCCTCCACTTT. Residues: CAISQTEINSPLHF.

There are a few counts of this clone. This chain connects TRBV5-6 to TRBJ2-2; perhaps TRBD2 as D (6 bases). Germline assignment: CDR1 SGHDT and CDR2 YYEEEE. There are 15 residues in the CDR3. V was cut by 3 bases and J by 1 base, with 10 bases left in between. The CDR3 DNA follows: TGTGCCAGCAGCTCGTTCGGGGGGAACACCGGGGAGCTGTTTTTT. Encoded protein: CASSSFGGNTGELFF.

This clone showed up just a few times. The chain joins TRBV4-3 to TRBJ2-7; the D gene is possibly TRBD1 (6 bases). V gave up 1 base and J gave up 0 bases, with 10 bases separating them. CDR1 and CDR2 (germline): LGHNA, YSLEER. This CDR3 is 15 amino acids long. CDR3 coding DNA: TGCGCCAGCAGCCAAGTAAGGGGGAACTCCTACGAGCAGTACTTC. As protein: CASSQVRGNSYEQYF.

The chain joins TRBV6-5 to TRBJ2-7, with D possibly matching TRBD2 (5 bases). V was clipped by 3 bases and J by 7 bases, with 19 bases between them. This CDR3 spans 15 amino acids. The germline CDR1 and CDR2 sequences are MNHEY and SVGAGI. The chain's CDR3 is CASSYEAAGKGEQYF. The CDR3 nucleotides are TGTGCCAGCAGTTATGAGGCCGCGGGTAAAGGTGAGCAGTACTTC.

The chain is built from TRBV27 and TRBJ2-1; unclear D gene. The CDR3 covers 15 residues. Germline CDR1 reads MNHEY; CDR2 reads SMNVEV (reference sequence). Trimming cost V 2 bases and J 4 bases, with 12 bases left between them. CDR3 loop: CASSLRGLPYNEQFF. The CDR3 DNA sequence: TGTGCCAGCAGTTTACGTGGGCTCCCATACAATGAGCAGTTCTTC.

CDR3 region: CASSPERGNSPLHF. CDR3 nucleotide sequence: TGTGCCAGCTCACCCGAGAGGGGGAATTCACCCCTCCACTTT. V is TRBV18 and J is TRBJ1-6, with D perhaps TRBD1 (6 bases). Germline CDR1 reads KGHSH; CDR2 reads LQKENI. V was cut by 3 bases and J by 7 bases, with 10 bases left in between. The CDR3 sequence is 14 residues long.